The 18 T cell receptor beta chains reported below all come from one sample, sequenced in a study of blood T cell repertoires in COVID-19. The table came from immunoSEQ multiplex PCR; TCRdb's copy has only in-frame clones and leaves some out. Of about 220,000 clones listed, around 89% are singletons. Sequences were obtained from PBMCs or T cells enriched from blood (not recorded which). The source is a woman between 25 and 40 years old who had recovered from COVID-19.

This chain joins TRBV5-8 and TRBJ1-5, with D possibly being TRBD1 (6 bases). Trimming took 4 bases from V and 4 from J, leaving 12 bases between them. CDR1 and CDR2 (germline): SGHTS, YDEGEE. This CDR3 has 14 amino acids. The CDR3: CASSISDSNQPQHF. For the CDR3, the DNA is TGTGCCAGCAGCATCTCGGACAGTAATCAGCCCCAGCATTTT.

The CDR3 DNA reads TGCGCCAGCAGCCAAGATCCTAGGGAGGTGTATGGCTACACCTTC. It is translated as CASSQDPREVYGYTF. The V call is TRBV4-1, the J call TRBJ1-2; D gene uncertain. Trimming stripped 0 bases from V and 5 bases from J, with 13 bases between. Germline V gene data show CDR1 as MGHRA and CDR2 as YSYEKL. The CDR3 spans 15 residues.

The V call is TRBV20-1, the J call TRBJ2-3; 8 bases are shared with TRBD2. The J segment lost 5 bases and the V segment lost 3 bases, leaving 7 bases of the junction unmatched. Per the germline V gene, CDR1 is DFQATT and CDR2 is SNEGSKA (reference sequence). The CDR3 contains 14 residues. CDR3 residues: CSASIAGSEDTQYF. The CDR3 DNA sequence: TGCAGTGCTAGTATAGCGGGAAGTGAAGATACGCAGTATTTT.

The CDR3 DNA follows: TGTGCCAGCAGCTTAGACTCGAGGGAGAACACTGAAGCTTTCTTT. It encodes CASSLDSRENTEAFF. The chain links TRBV11-1 to TRBJ1-1; D is unresolved. The CDR3 consists of 15 residues. V lost 1 base and J lost 1, with 10 bases in between. CDR1 and CDR2 (germline): SGHAT, FQDESV (reference sequence).

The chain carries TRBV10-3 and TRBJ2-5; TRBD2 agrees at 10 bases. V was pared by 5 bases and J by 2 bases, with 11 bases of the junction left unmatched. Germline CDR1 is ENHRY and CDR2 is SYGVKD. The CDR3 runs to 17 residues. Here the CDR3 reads CAISIALAGGAQETQYF. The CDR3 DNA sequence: TGTGCCATCAGTATTGCCTTAGCGGGGGGCGCACAAGAGACCCAGTACTTC.

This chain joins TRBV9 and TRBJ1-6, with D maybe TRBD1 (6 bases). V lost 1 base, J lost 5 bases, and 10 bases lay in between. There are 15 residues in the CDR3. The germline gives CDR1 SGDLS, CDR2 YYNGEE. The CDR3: CASSVSRGNNSPLHF. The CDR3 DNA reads TGTGCCAGCAGCGTAAGTAGGGGGAATAATTCACCCCTCCACTTT.

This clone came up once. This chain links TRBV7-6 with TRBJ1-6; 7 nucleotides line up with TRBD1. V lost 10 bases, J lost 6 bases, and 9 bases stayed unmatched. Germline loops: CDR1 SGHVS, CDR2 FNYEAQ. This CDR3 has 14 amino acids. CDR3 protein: CATREGQSNSPLHF. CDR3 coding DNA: TGTGCCACCAGGGAGGGACAGTCTAATTCACCCCTCCACTTT.

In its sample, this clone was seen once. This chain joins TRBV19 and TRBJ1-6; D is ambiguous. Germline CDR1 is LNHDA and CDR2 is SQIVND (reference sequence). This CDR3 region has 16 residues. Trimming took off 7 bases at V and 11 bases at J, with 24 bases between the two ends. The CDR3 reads CASTTVRTSAGTPLHF. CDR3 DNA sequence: TGTGCCAGTACCACGGTACGGACTTCCGCGGGGACACCCCTCCACTTT.

The DNA of the CDR3 is TGTGCCAGCAGCTTAGTCGGTGGGGGCTCCGGCTACACCTTC. It is translated as CASSLVGGGSGYTF. This chain connects TRBV7-9 to TRBJ1-2; D perhaps matches TRBD1 (6 bases). The CDR3 sequence is 14 residues long. Trimming removed 1 base from V and 8 bases from J, with 14 bases in between. Germline V gene data show CDR1 as SEHNR and CDR2 as FQNEAQ (reference sequence).

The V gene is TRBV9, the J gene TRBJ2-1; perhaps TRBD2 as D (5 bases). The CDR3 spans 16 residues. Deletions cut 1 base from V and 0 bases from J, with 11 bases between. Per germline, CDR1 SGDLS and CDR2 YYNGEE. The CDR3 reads CASSVSRRASYNEQFF. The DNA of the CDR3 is TGTGCCAGCAGCGTATCTAGGCGGGCCTCCTACAATGAGCAGTTCTTC.

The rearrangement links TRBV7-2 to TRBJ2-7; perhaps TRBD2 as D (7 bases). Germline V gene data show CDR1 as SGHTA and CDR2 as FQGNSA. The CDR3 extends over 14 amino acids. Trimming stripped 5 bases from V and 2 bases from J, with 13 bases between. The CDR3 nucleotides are TGTGCCAGCAGCGGGAGCGGGGACACCTACGAGCAGTACTTC. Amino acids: CASSGSGDTYEQYF.

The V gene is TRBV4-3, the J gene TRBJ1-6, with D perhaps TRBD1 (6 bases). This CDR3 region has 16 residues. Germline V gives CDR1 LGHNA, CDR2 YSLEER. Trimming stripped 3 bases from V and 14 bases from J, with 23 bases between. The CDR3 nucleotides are TGCGCCAGCAGCCAGGTGCCTGGACAGTTCCTTTCGGCCCTCCACTTT. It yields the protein CASSQVPGQFLSALHF.

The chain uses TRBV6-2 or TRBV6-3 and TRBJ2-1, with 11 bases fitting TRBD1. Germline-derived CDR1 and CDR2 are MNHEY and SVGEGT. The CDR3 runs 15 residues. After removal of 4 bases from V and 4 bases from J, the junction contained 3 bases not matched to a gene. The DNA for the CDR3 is TGTGCCAGCAGTTGGGACAGGGGGGTATACAATGAGCAGTTCTTC. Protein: CASSWDRGVYNEQFF.

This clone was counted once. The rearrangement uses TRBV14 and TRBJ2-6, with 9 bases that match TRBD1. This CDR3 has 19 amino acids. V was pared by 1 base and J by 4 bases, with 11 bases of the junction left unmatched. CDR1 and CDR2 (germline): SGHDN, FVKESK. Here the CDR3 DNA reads TGTGCCAGCAGCCAAGTCTACGGGACAGGGAAATCAGGGGCCAACGTCCTGACTTTC. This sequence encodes CASSQVYGTGKSGANVLTF.

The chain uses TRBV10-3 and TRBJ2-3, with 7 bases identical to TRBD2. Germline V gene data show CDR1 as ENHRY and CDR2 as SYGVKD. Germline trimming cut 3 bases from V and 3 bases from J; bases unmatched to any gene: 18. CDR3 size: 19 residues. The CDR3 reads CAISDSGRGAHDQTDTQYF. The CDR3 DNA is TGTGCCATCAGTGATTCGGGGAGGGGAGCACACGACCAAACAGATACGCAGTATTTT.

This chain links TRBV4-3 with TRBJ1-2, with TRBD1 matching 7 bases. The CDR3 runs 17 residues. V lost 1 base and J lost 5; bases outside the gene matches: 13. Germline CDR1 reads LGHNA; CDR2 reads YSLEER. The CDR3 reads CASSQVPRDRDTYGYTF. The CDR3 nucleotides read TGCGCCAGCAGCCAAGTTCCCCGTGACAGGGATACATATGGCTACACCTTC.

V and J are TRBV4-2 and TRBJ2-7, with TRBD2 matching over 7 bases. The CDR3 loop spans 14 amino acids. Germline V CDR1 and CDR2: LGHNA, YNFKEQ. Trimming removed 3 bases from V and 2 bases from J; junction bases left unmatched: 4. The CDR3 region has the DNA TGTGCCAGCAGCCACTCCGGGACTACCTACGAGCAGTACTTC. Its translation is CASSHSGTTYEQYF.

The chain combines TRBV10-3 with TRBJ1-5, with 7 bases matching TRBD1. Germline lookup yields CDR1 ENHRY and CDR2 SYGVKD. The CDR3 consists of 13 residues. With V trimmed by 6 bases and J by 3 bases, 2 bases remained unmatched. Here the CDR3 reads CAIRTGNNQPQHF. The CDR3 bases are TGTGCCATCAGGACAGGGAACAATCAGCCCCAGCATTTT.